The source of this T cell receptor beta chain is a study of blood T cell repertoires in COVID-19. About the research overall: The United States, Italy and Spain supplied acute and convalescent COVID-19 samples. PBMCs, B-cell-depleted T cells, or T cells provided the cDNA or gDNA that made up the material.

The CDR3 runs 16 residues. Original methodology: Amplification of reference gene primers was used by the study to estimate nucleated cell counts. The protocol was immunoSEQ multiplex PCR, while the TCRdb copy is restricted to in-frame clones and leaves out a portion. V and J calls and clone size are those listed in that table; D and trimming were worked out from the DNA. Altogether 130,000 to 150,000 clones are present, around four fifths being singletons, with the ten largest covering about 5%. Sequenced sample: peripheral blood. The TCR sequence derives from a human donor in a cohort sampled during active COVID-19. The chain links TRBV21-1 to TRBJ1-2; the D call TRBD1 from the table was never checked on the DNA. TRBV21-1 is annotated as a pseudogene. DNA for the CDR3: TGTGCCAGCTTACCGGGACAGGGGGCTAGGTCGAAAGGCTACACCTTC. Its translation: CASLPGQGARSKGYTF.